This T cell receptor beta chain was obtained from a study of vaccination and CD4 T cells after COVID-19. For the study at large: Cells were stimulated with overlapping spike peptide pools from SARS-CoV-2, HCoV-NL63, HCoV-OC43 and HCoV-229E.

The Oncomine TCR Beta short-read assay was what sequenced the DNA obtained from cultured CD4+ T cells. TCRdb recomputed calls from the PCR reads with MiXCR, one row per CDR3 protein. The data show under 30,000 distinct CDR3 sequences, 35% to 55% seen once. V was clipped by 6 bases and J by 7 bases, with 12 bases between them. Germline CDR1 reads MDHEN; CDR2 reads SYDVKM. The CDR3 has 12 residues. Treatment described: roughly nine-day PBMC culture with coronavirus spike peptide pools or control peptides (ViraFEST assay). In the case of this clonotype: Its antigen is currently unknown.

The study's findings and limits: Clonotypes reactive to SARS-CoV-2 had a median that went up from roughly 19 to 38, but not significantly. Convalescent patients had a median around 90% of post-vaccine SARS-CoV-2-reactive clones that were detected only after vaccination, not before it.

Specimen: CD4+ T cells from blood, cultured in vitro. The receptor was isolated from a human donor who had recovered from COVID-19. The chain combines TRBV28 with TRBJ1-1; D perhaps matches TRBD1 (6 bases). The CDR3 bases are TGTGCCAGCAGACCACCGACAGGTGAAGCTTTCTTT. Residues: CASRPPTGEAFF. Full variable domain (remainder filled in from reference TRBV28 and TRBJ1-1): DVKVTQSSRYLVKRTGEKVFLECVQDMDHENMFWYRQDPGLGLRLIYFSYDVKMKEKGDIPEGYSVSREKKERFSLILESASTNQTSMYLCASRPPTGEAFFGQGTRLTVV.